One sample yielded the 16 T cell receptor beta chains listed below, sequenced in a study of blood T cell repertoires in COVID-19. The protocol was immunoSEQ multiplex PCR, while the TCRdb copy is restricted to in-frame clones and leaves out a portion. The sample shows some 67,000 clones, roughly 90% of them seen only once. The sequencing input was peripheral blood. These TCRs come from a woman aged 60-75 years with acute or convalescent COVID-19.

This chain joins TRBV9 and TRBJ2-7; 13 bases are shared with TRBD2. V lost 2 bases, J lost 5 bases, and 7 bases stayed unmatched. CDR3 length: 16 amino acids. Germline V lookup: CDR1 SGDLS, CDR2 YYNGEE. DNA of the CDR3: TGTGCCAGCAGCGTGAGGACTAGCGGGAGATCAAACGAGCAGTACGTC. This translates into CASSVRTSGRSNEQYV.

The chain employs TRBV9 and TRBJ1-2, with TRBD1 matching over 8 bases. CDR1 SGDLS and CDR2 YYNGEE come from the germline V gene. The V and J ends lost 4 bases and 0 bases, in that order; junction bases with no gene match: 5. The CDR3 loop spans 15 amino acids. The CDR3 DNA follows: TGTGCCAGCAGCCCCGGGACAGGCTCTAACTATGGCTACACCTTC. This encodes CASSPGTGSNYGYTF.

The DNA for the CDR3 is TGTGCCACCAGCAAGTCGGGGGAGACCCAGTACTTC. It encodes CATSKSGETQYF. The chain has TRBV15 and TRBJ2-5; TRBD2 might be the D (5 bases). Trimming took 4 bases from V and 5 from J, leaving 8 bases between them. The CDR3 is 12 residues long. Germline lookup yields CDR1 LNHNV and CDR2 YYDKDF (reference sequence).

The CDR3 region has the DNA TGTGCCAGTAACCCCGGGACAGCCTACAATGAGCAGTTCTTC. This sequence encodes CASNPGTAYNEQFF. V is TRBV19 and J is TRBJ2-1, with 7 bases identical to TRBD1. CDR3 length: 14 residues. J was trimmed by 2 bases and V by 7 bases; bases with no gene match: 5. CDR1 is LNHDA, CDR2 SQIVND, per germline (reference sequence).

This clone was recorded only once. The chain links TRBV27 to TRBJ1-1, with D possibly being TRBD1 (6 bases). This CDR3 region has 14 residues. Germline CDR1 reads MNHEY; CDR2 reads SMNVEV (reference sequence). Trimming cost V 6 bases and J 2 bases, with 13 bases left between them. The CDR3 reads CASSLSGGNTEAFF. CDR3 sequence (DNA): TGTGCCAGCAGCCTGAGTGGGGGCAACACTGAAGCTTTCTTT.

This rearrangement joins TRBV7-2 to TRBJ2-3, with D maybe TRBD2 (5 bases). Trimming shortened V by 1 base and J by 14 bases, and 16 bases separated the two germline ends. Germline lookup yields CDR1 SGHTA and CDR2 FQGNSA. This CDR3 region has 13 residues. The CDR3 DNA is TGTGCCAGCAGCTTAGAGCGCGCTGACTATTGGTATTTT. Translation: CASSLERADYWYF.

This chain joins TRBV9 and TRBJ1-2, with 10 bases that match TRBD1. Germline CDR1 and CDR2: SGDLS and YYNGEE. The CDR3 spans 15 residues. V gave up 3 bases and J gave up 4 bases; unmatched junction bases: 6. CDR3 DNA: TGTGCCAGCAGCGCCGGACAGGGGGAGGGCTATGGCTACACCTTC. Translated, it gives CASSAGQGEGYGYTF.

V is TRBV4-3 and J is TRBJ1-2, with D tentatively TRBD1 (5 bases). Trimming took off 3 bases at V and 8 bases at J, with 16 bases between the two ends. Germline loops: CDR1 LGHNA, CDR2 YSLEER. This CDR3 is 14 amino acids long. The CDR3 is CASSQDTGSWGYTF. The CDR3 DNA reads TGCGCCAGCAGCCAGGACACAGGATCCTGGGGCTACACCTTC.

The chain joins TRBV19 to TRBJ1-1, with D possibly matching TRBD1 (5 bases). Germline V gene lookup returns CDR1 LNHDA and CDR2 SQIVND (reference sequence). The ends were cut back, 6 bases at V and 5 bases at J, with 16 bases in the middle. The CDR3 runs 14 residues. For the CDR3, the DNA is TGTGCCAGTAGCAGGGAAGGAGTCGGGACTGAAGCTTTCTTT. Its protein is CASSREGVGTEAFF.

In DNA form, the CDR3 reads TGTGCCACCAGCATCGACAGGAACTCTGGAAACACCATATATTTT. It is translated as CATSIDRNSGNTIYF. The V call is TRBV15, the J call TRBJ1-3; tentative D call: TRBD1 (6 bases). The CDR3 has 15 residues. The ends were cut back, 4 bases at V and 0 bases at J, with 10 bases in the middle. Germline CDR1 and CDR2: LNHNV and YYDKDF (reference sequence).

The chain has TRBV5-1 and TRBJ2-2; unclear D gene. This CDR3 comprises 14 residues. Trimming shortened V by 0 bases and J by 0 bases, and 3 bases separated the two germline ends. Germline V gene lookup returns CDR1 SGHRS and CDR2 YFSETQ. This CDR3 reads CASSLVTNTGELFF. The CDR3 bases are TGCGCCAGCAGCTTGGTCACGAACACCGGGGAGCTGTTTTTT.

The CDR3 nucleotides read TGTGCCAGCAGTCCCGGGGGTGGGGACACTGAAGCTTTCTTT. Its translation is CASSPGGGDTEAFF. This chain connects TRBV6-6 to TRBJ1-1; D is perhaps TRBD1 (5 bases). Trimming pared 5 bases from V and 3 bases from J, leaving 13 bases between. CDR1 is MNHNY, CDR2 SVGAGI, per germline (reference sequence). The CDR3 extends over 14 amino acids.

The V call is TRBV3-1 (or the pseudogene TRBV3-2), the J call TRBJ1-2, with TRBD1 matching over 7 bases. Germline V gives CDR1 LGHDT, CDR2 YNNKEL (reference sequence). V lost 0 bases to trimming and J lost 8 bases; unmatched junction nucleotides: 9. The CDR3 sequence is 15 residues long. CDR3 in DNA: TGTGCCAGCAGCCAAGAAGGGCTGACAGGGACCGGCTACACCTTC. Protein product: CASSQEGLTGTGYTF.

The rearrangement uses TRBV6-6 and TRBJ1-2, with 8 bases that match TRBD1. Germline CDR1 and CDR2: MNHNY and SVGAGI (reference sequence). CDR3 length: 14 residues. Losses at the gene ends were 5 bases for V and 2 bases for J; bases not matched to a gene: 4. CDR3 sequence (DNA): TGTGCCAGCAGTGCCCGGGACAGGAACTATGGCTACACCTTC. Protein: CASSARDRNYGYTF.

The rearrangement joins TRBV18 to TRBJ2-7; D is possibly TRBD1 (5 bases). The CDR3 is 14 residues long. Between the trimmed V and J ends, which lost 4 bases and 6 bases, there was a span of 16 bases. Germline V gene lookup returns CDR1 KGHSH and CDR2 LQKENI. The chain's CDR3 is CASSLGPVGIEQYV. DNA of the CDR3: TGTGCCAGCTCACTGGGGCCGGTGGGTATCGAGCAGTACGTC.

V usage is TRBV9 and J usage is TRBJ2-1; unclear D gene. The CDR3 is 15 amino acids. Looked up from germline, CDR1 is SGDLS and CDR2 is YYNGEE. The V end was cut by 0 bases, the J end by 0 bases, with 7 bases between. CDR3 loop: CASSVEISSYNEQFF. DNA of the CDR3: TGTGCCAGCAGCGTAGAAATTAGCTCCTACAATGAGCAGTTCTTC.